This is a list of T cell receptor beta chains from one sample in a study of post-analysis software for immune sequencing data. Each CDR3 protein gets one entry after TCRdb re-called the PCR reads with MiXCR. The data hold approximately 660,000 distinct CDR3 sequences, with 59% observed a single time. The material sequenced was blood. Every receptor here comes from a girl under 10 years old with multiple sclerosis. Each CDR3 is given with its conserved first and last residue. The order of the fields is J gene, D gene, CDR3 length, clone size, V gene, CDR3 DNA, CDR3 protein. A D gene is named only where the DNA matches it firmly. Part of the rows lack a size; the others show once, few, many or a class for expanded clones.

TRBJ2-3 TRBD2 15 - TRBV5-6 TGTGCCAGCAGCTTGATGGCGGGGGGGATAGATACGCAGTATTTT CASSLMAGGIDTQYF
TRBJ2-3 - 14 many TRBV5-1 TGTGCCAGCAGCTTAGGACCGAGCACAGATACGCAGTATTTT CASSLGPSTDTQYF
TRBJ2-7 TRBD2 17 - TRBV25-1 TGTGCCAGCAGTGACGGACTAGCGGGACGGTGGTACAATGAGCAGTACTTC CASSDGLAGRWYNEQYF
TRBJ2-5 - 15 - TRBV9 TGTGCCAGCAGCGCATCTGTTGGACAGTTAGAGACCCAGTACTTC CASSASVGQLETQYF
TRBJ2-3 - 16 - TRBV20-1 TGCAGTGCTACTCCCTATCGCCGGGGGCTCACAGATACGCAGTATTTT CSATPYRRGLTDTQYF
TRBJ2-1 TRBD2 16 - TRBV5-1 TGCGCCAGCAGCTCGGCTCTAGCGGGAGGAAGGGATGAGCAGTTCTTC CASSSALAGGRDEQFF
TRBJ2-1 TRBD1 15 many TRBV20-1 TGCAGTGCTGGAGTACCCGGACAGGGGTACAATGAGCAGTTCTTC CSAGVPGQGYNEQFF
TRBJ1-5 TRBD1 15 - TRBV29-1 TGCGGCGTTGAAGGGGACAGGGTTAGTCACCAGCCCCAGCATTTT CGVEGDRVSHQPQHF
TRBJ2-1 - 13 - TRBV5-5 TGTGCCAGCAGCTTGAGTACCTACAATGAGCAGTTCTTC CASSLSTYNEQFF
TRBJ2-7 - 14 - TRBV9 TGTGCCAGCAGCGCTCCGGGACGGAGCTACGAGCAGTACTTC CASSAPGRSYEQYF
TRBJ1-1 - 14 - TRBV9 TGTGCCAGCAGCGGAGCCGGGACACACACTGAAGCTTTCTTT CASSGAGTHTEAFF
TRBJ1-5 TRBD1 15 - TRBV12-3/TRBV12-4 TGTGCCAGCAGTTACACAGGGGGGAGCAATCAGCCCCAGCATTTT CASSYTGGSNQPQHF
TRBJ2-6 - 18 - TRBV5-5 TGTGCCAGCAGCTTGGGCCGGCGAGGAGGCTCTGGGGCCAACGTCCTGACTTTC CASSLGRRGGSGANVLTF
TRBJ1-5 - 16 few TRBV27 TGTGCCAGCAGCGAATTCGGACGGAGGATCAATCAGCCCCAGCATTTT CASSEFGRRINQPQHF
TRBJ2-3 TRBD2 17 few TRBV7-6 TGTGCCAGCAGCTTGGCCGGGACTAGCGGGAGCACAGATACGCAGTATTTT CASSLAGTSGSTDTQYF
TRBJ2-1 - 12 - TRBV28 TGTGCCAGCAGCCCGGAGGGGACTGAGCAGTTCTTC CASSPEGTEQFF
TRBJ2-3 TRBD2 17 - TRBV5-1 TGCGCCAGCAGCTCAGCCCAACTAGCGGGAGTGACAGATACGCAGTATTTT CASSSAQLAGVTDTQYF
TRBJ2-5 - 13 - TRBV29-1 TGCAGCGTTGAAGAGGGGGCCGGAAAGACCCAGTACTTC CSVEEGAGKTQYF
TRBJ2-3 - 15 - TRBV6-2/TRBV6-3 TGTGCCAGCGGCCGACCCGCTTTTCCCACAGATACGCAGTATTTT CASGRPAFPTDTQYF
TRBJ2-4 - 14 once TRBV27 TGTGCCAGCAGTTCAAGACTCTACGAAAACATTCAGTACTTC CASSSRLYENIQYF
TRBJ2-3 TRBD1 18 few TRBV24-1 TGTGCCACCAGTGACCCCGATCCCAGGGGGCAAGGCACAGATACGCAGTATTTT CATSDPDPRGQGTDTQYF
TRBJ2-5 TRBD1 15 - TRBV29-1 TGCAGCGTCGCTCCCGGACAGGGGGCGGGTGAGACCCAGTACTTC CSVAPGQGAGETQYF
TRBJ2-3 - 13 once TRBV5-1 TGCGCCAGCAGCTTTGCTACTGAAGATACGCAGTATTTT CASSFATEDTQYF
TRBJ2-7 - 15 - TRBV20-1 TGCAGTGCCGCGACTTCTAGGAGGGGGGTGTACGAGCAGTACTTC CSAATSRRGVYEQYF
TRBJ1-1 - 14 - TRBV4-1 TGCACCAGCAGCGGCCCGATGCGAGGTACTGAAGCTTTCTTT CTSSGPMRGTEAFF
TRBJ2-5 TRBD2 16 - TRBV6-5 TGTGCCAGCAGGGAGGGGCTAGCGGGGGGGCAAGAGACCCAGTACTTC CASREGLAGGQETQYF
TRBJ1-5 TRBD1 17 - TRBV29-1 TGCAGCGCCCCAGGGAGGGGGCGAGTTTATAGCAGTCAGCCCCAGCATTTT CSAPGRGRVYSSQPQHF
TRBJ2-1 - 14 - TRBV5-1 TGCGCCAGCAGCTCCTCAGTCCGAGACAATGAGCAGTTCTTC CASSSSVRDNEQFF
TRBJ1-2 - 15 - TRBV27 TGTGCCAGCAGCCCCTTTTCCGGGGCCTCCTATGGCTACACCTTC CASSPFSGASYGYTF
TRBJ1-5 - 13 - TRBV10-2 TGCGCCAGCAGTGATGAGGGGGATCAGCCCCAGCATTTT CASSDEGDQPQHF
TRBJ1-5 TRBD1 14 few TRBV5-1 TGCGCCAGCAGCTGGGGGACAGGGGATCAGCCCCAGCATTTT CASSWGTGDQPQHF
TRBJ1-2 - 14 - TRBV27 TGTGCCAGCAGTCCCCGGGGGCAGGACTATGGCTACACCTTC CASSPRGQDYGYTF
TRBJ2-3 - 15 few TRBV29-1 TGCAGCGTTGAAATCAGGCCTGGGCGCACAGATACGCAGTATTTT CSVEIRPGRTDTQYF
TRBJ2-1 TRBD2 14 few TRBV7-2 TGTGCCAGCGGGGGACTAGCGGTCTACAATGAGCAGTTCTTC CASGGLAVYNEQFF
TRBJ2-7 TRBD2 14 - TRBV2 TGTGCCAGCAGTCCACTAGCGGGCACCCACGAGCAGTACTTC CASSPLAGTHEQYF
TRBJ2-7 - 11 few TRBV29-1 TGCAGCGTTGGGGACAATTACGAGCAGTACTTC CSVGDNYEQYF
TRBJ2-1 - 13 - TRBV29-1 TGCAGCGTTCACGATGGGGGGCCCAATGAGCAGTTCTTC CSVHDGGPNEQFF
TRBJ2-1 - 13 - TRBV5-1 TGCGCCAGCGGGCAGGTGCCATACAATGAGCAGTTCTTC CASGQVPYNEQFF
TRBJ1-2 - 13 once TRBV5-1 TGCGCCAGCAGCTTGATGGCCTCTGTTGGCTACACCTTC CASSLMASVGYTF
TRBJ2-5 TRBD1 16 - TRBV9 TGTGCCAGCAGCGTGGGTCCACTACAGGGGCAAGAGACCCAGTACTTC CASSVGPLQGQETQYF
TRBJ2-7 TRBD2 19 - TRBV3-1 TGTGCCAGCAGCCAAGGCCCCCTCGGGCTAGCGGGAGTCTCGTACGAGCAGTACTTC CASSQGPLGLAGVSYEQYF
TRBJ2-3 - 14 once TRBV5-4 TGTGCCAGCAGCTTGGCTTACCGGGAATCTACGCAGTATTTT CASSLAYRESTQYF
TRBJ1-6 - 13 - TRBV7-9 TGTGCCAGCAGCCCTACAGGGTCTTCACCCCTCCACTTT CASSPTGSSPLHF
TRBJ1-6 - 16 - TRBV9 TGTGCCAGCAGCGTAGACGAGGGCTCCTATAATTCACCCCTCCACTTT CASSVDEGSYNSPLHF
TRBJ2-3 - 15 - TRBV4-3 TGCGCCAGCAGCCAAGCAGGGATGGGGACAGATACGCAGTATTTT CASSQAGMGTDTQYF
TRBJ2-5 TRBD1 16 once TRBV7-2 TGTGCCAGCAGCTCCCACGACAGGGGGCGGAGGGAGACCCAGTACTTC CASSSHDRGRRETQYF
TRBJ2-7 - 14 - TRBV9 TGTGCCAGCAGCGTCTTCTCGACAGGAGACGAGCAGTACTTC CASSVFSTGDEQYF
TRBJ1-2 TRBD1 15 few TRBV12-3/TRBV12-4 TGTGCCAGCAGCCTCCTCCGGGACAGTCCCTATGGCTACACCTTC CASSLLRDSPYGYTF
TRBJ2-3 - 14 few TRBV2 TGTGCCACCACACCGGGACTTCCCACAGATACGCAGTATTTT CATTPGLPTDTQYF
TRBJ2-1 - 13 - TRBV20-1 TGCAGTGCTAGAGATTCGATCCCCAATGAGCAGTTCTTC CSARDSIPNEQFF
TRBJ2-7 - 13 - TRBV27 TGTGCCAGCAGGGCAGGGAGCCATGCGGAGCAGTACTTC CASRAGSHAEQYF
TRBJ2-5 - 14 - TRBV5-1 TGTGCCAGCAGCTTGACGAGCGTCCAAGAGACCCAGTACTTC CASSLTSVQETQYF
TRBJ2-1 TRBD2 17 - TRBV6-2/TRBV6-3 TGTGCCAGCAGTCCCAGCCTAGGGACTAGCGGGGACGATGAGCAGATCTTC CASSPSLGTSGDDEQIF
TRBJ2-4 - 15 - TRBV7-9 TGTGCCAGCAGCCCATATCCACGGCTCCAAAACATTCAGTACTTC CASSPYPRLQNIQYF
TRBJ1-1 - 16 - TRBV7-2 TGTGCCAGCAGCTATTTAAGTGGGCTCTTGAACACTGAAGCTTTCTTT CASSYLSGLLNTEAFF
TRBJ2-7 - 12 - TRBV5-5 TGTGCCAGCAGCTTACTTCATTACGAGCAGTACTTC CASSLLHYEQYF
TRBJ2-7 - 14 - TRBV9 TGTGCCAGCAGCGTCGGGACTGAAACCTACGAGCAGTACTTC CASSVGTETYEQYF
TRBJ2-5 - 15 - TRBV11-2 TGTGCCAGCAGCTTAGGGACAGCGACACAAGAGACCCAGTACTTC CASSLGTATQETQYF
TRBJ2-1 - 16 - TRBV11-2 TGTGCCAGCAGCTACCGCCGGACTAAGGGGAGCGATGAGCAGTTCTTC CASSYRRTKGSDEQFF
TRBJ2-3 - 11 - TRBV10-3 TGTGCCATCAGTGAGGGGGCTACGCAGTATTTT CAISEGATQYF